The rows below give T cell receptor beta chains drawn from one sample of a study of blood T cells in healthy people across ages. TCRdb reanalysed the 5' RACE reads using MiXCR and keeps one entry per CDR3 protein. Among roughly 1,300,000 distinct CDR3 sequences, almost 60% were seen once, and the ten largest hold roughly 6.3%. The material sequenced was blood. Receptor source: a man younger than 35 in good health. The CDR3 runs from the conserved cysteine through the conserved F or W. The D gene is left open where the match is weak. Part of the rows lack a size; the others show once, few, many or a class for expanded clones.

j_call cdr3_length v_call clone_size d_call cdr3_aa cdr3_nt
TRBJ1-5 14 TRBV9 . . CASSMTEGNQPQHF TGTGCCAGCAGCATGACAGAGGGCAATCAGCCCCAGCATTTT
TRBJ1-1 15 TRBV2 . TRBD1 CAGRGDRSGNTEAFF TGTGCCGGGCGTGGGGACAGGTCCGGGAACACTGAAGCTTTCTTT
TRBJ1-2 15 TRBV5-5 . . CASSSTPFPRDGYTF TGTGCCAGCAGCTCTACCCCGTTTCCAAGGGATGGCTACACCTTC
TRBJ2-7 17 TRBV6-5 . . CASSYSRWGPYLLEQYF TGTGCCAGCAGTTACTCAAGGTGGGGGCCCTACCTTCTCGAGCAGTACTTC
TRBJ2-3 15 TRBV24-1 once . CATSEGQFATDTQYF TGTGCCACCAGCGAAGGACAATTTGCCACAGATACGCAGTATTTT
TRBJ1-6 16 TRBV4-2 . . CASSQEEGTYNSPLHF TGTGCCAGCAGCCAAGAGGAGGGCACCTATAATTCACCCCTCCACTTT
TRBJ1-2 18 TRBV9 few TRBD1 CASSSVSRDSFFNYGYTF TGTGCCAGCAGCTCGGTGTCCCGGGACAGCTTTTTTAACTATGGCTACACCTTC
TRBJ2-4 13 TRBV20-1 few TRBD1 CSASGQQENIQYF TGCAGTGCTTCGGGACAGCAAGAAAACATTCAGTACTTC
TRBJ2-3 15 TRBV9 . TRBD2 CASSVLAASTDTQYF TGTGCCAGCAGCGTACTAGCGGCTAGTACAGATACGCAGTATTTT
TRBJ2-1 18 TRBV4-1 few TRBD2 CASSHLPRLAGGYNEQFF TGCGCCAGCAGCCACCTACCTAGACTAGCGGGAGGGTACAATGAGCAGTTCTTC
TRBJ1-4 15 TRBV11-2 . TRBD1 CASSPLTGGTEKLFF TGTGCCAGCAGCCCCCTGACAGGGGGTACCGAAAAACTGTTTTTT
TRBJ2-1 16 TRBV2 . TRBD2 CASSDPSGISYNEQFF TGTGCCAGCAGTGACCCTAGCGGAATCTCCTACAATGAGCAGTTCTTC
TRBJ2-1 12 TRBV5-6 once TRBD1 CAGRRGQGRQFF TGTGCCGGCAGAAGGGGACAGGGTAGGCAGTTCTTC
TRBJ2-4 13 TRBV15 . . CATSSYRFNIQYF TGTGCCACCAGCAGTTACCGATTCAACATTCAGTACTTC
TRBJ2-2 15 TRBV6-6 . . CAIQGLADGTGELFF TGTGCCATTCAGGGGCTAGCGGATGGAACCGGGGAGCTGTTTTTT
TRBJ1-1 14 TRBV6-5 few . CASSGAGGNTEAFF TGTGCCAGCAGTGGGGCTGGGGGGAACACTGAAGCTTTCTTT
TRBJ2-3 14 TRBV10-3 few . CAISADISTDTQYF TGTGCCATCAGTGCCGACATCTCCACAGATACGCAGTATTTT
TRBJ1-1 13 TRBV20-1 . . CSALRDPNTEAFF TGCAGTGCTTTAAGAGACCCAAACACTGAAGCTTTCTTT
TRBJ2-1 14 TRBV6-5 . TRBD1 CASSPDRGLYEQFF TGTGCCAGCAGTCCGGACAGGGGGCTGTATGAGCAGTTCTTC
TRBJ2-3 16 TRBV12-3/TRBV12-4 . . CASSLWGRWVEDTQYF TGTGCCAGCAGTTTATGGGGGCGGTGGGTGGAAGATACGCAGTATTTT